The sequence of this T cell receptor beta chain was determined in a study of cytomegalovirus exposure and HLA in healthy donors. The study, taken as a whole, reports: In a later analysis, productive TCRs from donors in an Asian-associated ancestry cluster reportedly carried fewer N-insertions than the cohort mean. Presence/absence analyses assumed roughly uniform sequencing depth across donors, which may not hold.

Details on this clone: Its cognate antigen is unknown.

PCR employed 60 Vbeta and 13 Jbeta primers. The data were produced by immunoSEQ multiplex PCR, yet TCRdb's version contains in-frame clones alone and is incomplete. The sample consists of 150,000 to 200,000 clones, around 78% of them appearing once. Sequenced: PBMCs. The clonotype was recovered from a woman aged 25 to 39 in good health and CMV-seropositive.

DNA for the CDR3: TGTGCCAGCAGTGAAAATCCAGGGGCAGATACGCAGTATTTT. This gives the protein CASSENPGADTQYF. The V gene is TRBV2, the J gene TRBJ2-3, with D perhaps matching TRBD1 (6 bases). CDR1 and CDR2 (germline): SNHLY, FYNNEI. V lost 2 bases, J lost 4 bases, and 10 bases lay in between. This CDR3 is 14 amino acids long.